Listed here are 9 T cell receptor beta chains from one sample, sequenced in a study of T cell changes during pregnancy in multiple sclerosis. Libraries were prepared by immunoSEQ multiplex PCR; TCRdb keeps only in-frame clonotypes and omits some of them. The table includes tens of thousands of clones, 85% to 95% detected once. The sample consisted of peripheral blood, taken after pregnancy. The receptor set was obtained from a female donor in good health, enrolled as a control in a pregnancy study.

The chain employs TRBV15 and TRBJ2-3; D perhaps matches TRBD2 (5 bases). This CDR3 is 16 amino acids long. Between the trimmed V and J ends, which lost 0 bases and 4 bases, there was a span of 14 bases. Germline CDR1 and CDR2: LNHNV and YYDKDF (reference sequence). The CDR3: CATSRDPGGVPDTQYF. The CDR3 DNA sequence: TGTGCCACCAGCAGAGATCCAGGAGGAGTTCCAGATACGCAGTATTTT.

The chain recombines TRBV11-2 with TRBJ2-7; D not certain. The CDR3 spans 13 residues. CDR1 SGHAT and CDR2 FQNNGV come from the germline V gene. Trimming shortened V by 3 bases and J by 4 bases, and 10 bases separated the two germline ends. CDR3 sequence: CASSFVTLYEQYF. In DNA, the CDR3 is TGTGCCAGCAGCTTCGTGACACTGTACGAGCAGTACTTC.

The V gene is TRBV5-1, the J gene TRBJ1-1; tentatively, D is TRBD1 (5 bases). This CDR3 comprises 13 residues. Germline CDR1 is SGHRS and CDR2 is YFSETQ. V was shortened by 3 bases and J by 1 base, with 7 bases between the two germline ends. CDR3 in amino acids: CASSSQGNTEAFF. DNA for the CDR3: TGCGCCAGCAGCTCTCAGGGGAACACTGAAGCTTTCTTT.

The rearrangement joins TRBV19 to TRBJ2-4; weak D call: TRBD2 (7 bases). The CDR3 sequence is 16 residues long. V lost 5 bases to trimming and J lost 3 bases, with 17 bases between them. Per germline, CDR1 LNHDA and CDR2 SQIVND (reference sequence). CDR3 region: CASSPRGRGGKNIQYF. In nucleotides, the CDR3 is TGTGCCAGTAGTCCCCGGGGGCGCGGGGGCAAAAACATTCAGTACTTC.

The J gene is TRBJ2-5, the V gene TRBV19; D ambiguous. The CDR3 runs to 11 residues. Trimming cost V 7 bases and J 9 bases, with 12 bases left between them. The germline V gene has CDR1 LNHDA and CDR2 SQIVND (reference sequence). CDR3 protein: CASTPRRPQYF. DNA for the CDR3: TGTGCCAGTACCCCCCGGAGACCCCAGTACTTC.

This rearrangement joins TRBV27 to TRBJ1-1; D is unresolved. Between the trimmed V and J ends, which lost 0 bases and 8 bases, there was a span of 10 bases. CDR3 length: 13 residues. Germline V CDR1 and CDR2: MNHEY, SMNVEV (reference sequence). In nucleotides, the CDR3 is TGTGCCAGCAGTTTATCACAGTCCTTGGAAGCTTTCTTT. Translated, it gives CASSLSQSLEAFF.

V is TRBV5-1 and J is TRBJ2-7; D gene uncertain. With 4 bases removed from V and 0 bases from J, the gap between germline ends came to 14 bases. This CDR3 spans 15 amino acids. Germline values: CDR1 SGHRS, CDR2 YFSETQ. The DNA of the CDR3 is TGCGCCAGCAGCGCAAGCGTGCGGAGCTCCTACGAGCAGTACTTC. This encodes CASSASVRSSYEQYF. The full variable domain, in which reference TRBV5-1 and TRBJ2-7 provide the parts outside the CDR3, is KAGVTQTPRYLIKTRGQQVTLSCSPISGHRSVSWYQQTPGQGLQFLFEYFSETQRNKGNFPGRFSGRQFSNSRSEMNVSTLELGDSALYLCASSASVRSSYEQYFGPGTRLTVT.

This rearrangement joins TRBV18 to TRBJ1-1, with a weak D call TRBD1 (6 bases). In germline, CDR1 is KGHSH, CDR2 LQKENI. V lost 2 bases to trimming and J lost 4 bases, with 17 bases between them. The CDR3 spans 16 residues. The CDR3 DNA sequence: TGTGCCAGCTCACCAACAGGGCCCGGTTTAGGCACTGAAGCTTTCTTT. This codes for CASSPTGPGLGTEAFF.

The gene calls are TRBV27 and TRBJ1-5; D is undetermined. Trimming shortened V by 2 bases and J by 9 bases, and 8 bases separated the two germline ends. This CDR3 comprises 12 residues. Germline CDR1 reads MNHEY; CDR2 reads SMNVEV (reference sequence). The DNA of the CDR3 is TGTGCCAGCAGTTTAATAGAGGGGCCCCAGCATTTT. This gives the protein CASSLIEGPQHF.